The 20 T cell receptor beta chains reported below all come from one sample, sequenced in a study of blood T cell repertoires in COVID-19. Data came from immunoSEQ multiplex PCR; TCRdb stores just in-frame clones and leaves some out. The data contain about 260,000 clones, around 80% of them singletons. The sequenced material came from peripheral blood. All receptors derive from a man between 60 and 75 years old with acute or convalescent COVID-19.

J is TRBJ2-2 and V is TRBV4-2; TRBD2 agrees at 9 bases. CDR1 LGHNA and CDR2 YNFKEQ come from the germline V gene. V lost 4 bases to trimming and J lost 0 bases; unmatched junction nucleotides: 12. The CDR3 loop spans 19 amino acids. The CDR3 bases are TGTGCCAGCAGCCCGCGCCTACTAGCGGGCCTCGCGAACACCGGGGAGCTGTTTTTT. Translation: CASSPRLLAGLANTGELFF.

The rearrangement links TRBV6-5 to TRBJ1-2; a weak D match, TRBD1 (5 bases). Trimming took off 10 bases at V and 3 bases at J, with 12 bases between the two ends. The CDR3 covers 12 residues. Germline CDR1 reads MNHEY; CDR2 reads SVGAGI. The CDR3 sequence is CAIRRGDYGYTF. CDR3 DNA: TGTGCCATCAGGCGGGGGGACTATGGCTACACCTTC.

This clone turned up a few times. The CDR3 bases are TGTGCCAGCAGTCCGGGACAGACCAGAAGAAACACCATATATTTT. Amino acid sequence: CASSPGQTRRNTIYF. J is TRBJ1-3 and V is TRBV2, with 7 bases aligning to TRBD1. With V trimmed by 5 bases and J by 5 bases, 9 bases remained unmatched. CDR1 and CDR2 (germline): SNHLY, FYNNEI. The CDR3 extends over 15 amino acids.

Of note for this clone: One junction end disagrees with the germline gene, perhaps due to a read error. V is TRBV6-1 and J is TRBJ1-4, with D possibly TRBD1 on 6 matching bases. Per the germline V gene, CDR1 is MNHNS and CDR2 is SASEGT. The CDR3 has 16 residues. As DNA, the CDR3 is TGTGCCAGCAGCGAAGGGACAATCCTGAGCAATGAAAAACTGTTTTTT. Protein sequence: CASSEGTILSNEKLFF.

CDR3 DNA: TGTGCCAGCAGCTTTCTACAGGGCTACTATGGCTACACCTTC. Translation gives CASSFLQGYYGYTF. The rearrangement links TRBV7-8 to TRBJ1-2, with D possibly being TRBD1 (6 bases). This CDR3 region has 14 residues. Trimming pared 3 bases from V and 3 bases from J, leaving 11 bases between. Germline loops: CDR1 SGHVS, CDR2 FQNEAQ.

This rearrangement joins TRBV11-2 to TRBJ2-7, with D tentatively TRBD2 (6 bases). The CDR3 extends over 16 amino acids. The germline V and J ends were trimmed by 5 bases and 6 bases, with 23 bases remaining between them. From germline, CDR1 is SGHAT and CDR2 FQNNGV. The CDR3 bases are TGTGCCAGCAGCCTGGGGCGGGGTTGGTTAGGTGGCGAGCAGTACTTC. Its protein is CASSLGRGWLGGEQYF.

The V gene is TRBV28, the J gene TRBJ1-2; no firm D call. The germline CDR1 and CDR2 sequences are MDHEN and SYDVKM. Trimming stripped 4 bases from V and 3 bases from J, with 18 bases between. The CDR3 is made up of 16 amino acids. The CDR3 here is CASSYSLSGRDYGYTF. The CDR3 nucleotides are TGTGCCAGCAGTTATTCGTTGTCGGGGAGAGACTATGGCTACACCTTC.

This clone was recorded only once. V is TRBV7-6 and J is TRBJ1-5; 8 nucleotides align to TRBD1. Germline CDR1 and CDR2: SGHVS and FNYEAQ. The CDR3 has 18 residues. Trimming removed 5 bases from V and 0 bases from J; junction bases left unmatched: 12. The CDR3 nucleotides are TGTGCCAGCAGCATCGGACAGGGAGGGTTGGTTAGCAATCAGCCCCAGCATTTT. This encodes CASSIGQGGLVSNQPQHF.

This clone has only a few counts. The CDR3 region has the DNA TGTGCCAGCAGTTTCGGCTATGGCTACACCTTC. Encoded protein: CASSFGYGYTF. V is TRBV2 and J is TRBJ1-2; D gene unclear. Germline V gene lookup returns CDR1 SNHLY and CDR2 FYNNEI. Trimming took 5 bases from V and 4 from J, leaving 5 bases between them. The CDR3 has 11 amino acids.

V and J are TRBV28 and TRBJ1-2; D is perhaps TRBD1 (5 bases). The CDR3 length is 12 residues. V shed 3 bases and J shed 4 bases, with 6 bases lying between them. Looked up from germline, CDR1 is MDHEN and CDR2 is SYDVKM. Here the CDR3 DNA reads TGTGCCAGCAGTTTCGGGGGCTATGGCTACACCTTC. Encoded protein: CASSFGGYGYTF.

The J gene is TRBJ1-1, the V gene TRBV5-1; D unclear. Germline V gene sequence: CDR1 SGHRS, CDR2 YFSETQ. This CDR3 spans 14 amino acids. Trimming removed 0 bases at V and 7 bases at J, with 13 bases between. The CDR3 DNA is TGCGCCAGCAGCTTGGTGGCAGTCCGGGGTGAAGCTTTCTTT. Translating it yields CASSLVAVRGEAFF. Full variable domain (remainder filled in from reference TRBV5-1 and TRBJ1-1): KAGVTQTPRYLIKTRGQQVTLSCSPISGHRSVSWYQQTPGQGLQFLFEYFSETQRNKGNFPGRFSGRQFSNSRSEMNVSTLELGDSALYLCASSLVAVRGEAFFGQGTRLTVV.

This sequence joins TRBV30 and TRBJ1-5; tentatively, D is TRBD1 (5 bases). This CDR3 is built from 13 residues. Germline V CDR1 and CDR2: GTSNPN, SVGIG (reference sequence). V was cut by 3 bases and J by 2 bases, with 8 bases left in between. CDR3 DNA sequence: TGTGCCTGGAGCGCACAGGGCAATCAGCCCCAGCATTTT. It yields the protein CAWSAQGNQPQHF.

J is TRBJ2-7 and V is TRBV6-6, with D perhaps matching TRBD1 (6 bases). Germline V gene data show CDR1 as MNHNY and CDR2 as SVGAGI (reference sequence). The CDR3 runs 14 residues. V dropped 10 bases and J dropped 2 bases, with 18 bases sitting between them. CDR3 sequence reads: CATQVGGPAYEQYF. CDR3 nucleotides: TGTGCCACCCAGGTAGGGGGTCCTGCCTACGAGCAGTACTTC.

This rearrangement joins TRBV18 to TRBJ2-3; TRBD2 matches 8 bases. This CDR3 region has 16 residues. With 2 bases clipped from V and 2 bases from J, the junction kept 6 bases outside the gene matches. Germline CDR1 KGHSH, CDR2 LQKENI. The CDR3 loop is CASSPSVSGVTDTQYF. The CDR3 coding sequence is TGTGCCAGCTCACCATCCGTTAGCGGGGTCACAGATACGCAGTATTTT.

The chain recombines TRBV9 with TRBJ2-5; 10 nucleotides agree with TRBD2. This CDR3 is built from 16 residues. Germline loops: CDR1 SGDLS, CDR2 YYNGEE. Trimming cost V 0 bases and J 1 base; bases outside gene matches: 3. The CDR3 bases are TGTGCCAGCAGCGTAGGTAGACTAGCGGGCCAAGAGACCCAGTACTTC. It is translated as CASSVGRLAGQETQYF.

The chain recombines TRBV16 with TRBJ1-1; maybe TRBD1 (6 bases). The CDR3 is made up of 15 amino acids. The V end lost 5 bases, the J end lost 4 bases, and 17 bases lay between the germline ends. Germline CDR1 and CDR2: KGHSY and FQNENV. This chain's CDR3 is CASSRSGGTGTEAFF. In nucleotides, the CDR3 is TGTGCCAGCAGCAGATCGGGGGGCACGGGCACTGAAGCTTTCTTT.

This sequence joins TRBV19 and TRBJ1-1; a weak D match, TRBD1 (6 bases). Trimming pared 4 bases from V and 6 bases from J, leaving 18 bases between. The germline CDR1 and CDR2 sequences are LNHDA and SQIVND (reference sequence). This CDR3 has 15 amino acids. CDR3 protein: CASSKRNRVGAEAFF. The DNA for the CDR3 is TGTGCCAGTAGTAAACGCAACAGGGTAGGAGCTGAAGCTTTCTTT.

The chain joins TRBV5-1 to TRBJ2-5; possibly TRBD2 for D (5 bases). In germline, CDR1 is SGHRS, CDR2 YFSETQ. The ends were cut back, 3 bases at V and 0 bases at J, with 12 bases in the middle. The CDR3 contains 15 residues. The chain's CDR3 is CASSSSSSNQETQYF. The CDR3 DNA reads as TGCGCCAGCAGCTCTTCCTCTAGCAACCAAGAGACCCAGTACTTC.

This clone was recorded only once. Other DNA sequences from this sample encode an identical CDR3 as well. This chain links TRBV11-2 with TRBJ1-1, with D maybe TRBD1 (6 bases). Per the germline V gene, CDR1 is SGHAT and CDR2 is FQNNGV. Trimming pared 6 bases from V and 4 bases from J, leaving 9 bases between. The CDR3 runs 12 residues. In nucleotides, the CDR3 is TGTGCCAGCAGACAGGGTGGCACTGAAGCTTTCTTT. This translates into CASRQGGTEAFF. The whole variable domain, remainder taken from reference TRBV11-2 and TRBJ1-1, is EAGVAQSPRYKIIEKRQSVAFWCNPISGHATLYWYQQILGQGPKLLIQFQNNGVVDDSQLPKDRFSAERLKGVDSTLKIQPAKLEDSAVYLCASRQGGTEAFFGQGTRLTVV.

This clone was seen a single time. The rearrangement joins TRBV5-1 to TRBJ2-7; 15 bases line up with TRBD2. Germline values: CDR1 SGHRS, CDR2 YFSETQ. After removal of 4 bases from V and 5 bases from J, the junction contained 10 bases not matched to a gene. The CDR3 has 17 residues. This CDR3 is CASSLLTGTSGRHEQYF. As DNA, the CDR3 is TGCGCCAGCAGCCTACTTACCGGGACTAGCGGGAGGCACGAGCAGTACTTC.